This passage covers 27 T cell receptor beta chains from one sample sequenced in a study of control samples from healthy donors and cancer patients. Repertoires were generated with immunoSEQ multiplex PCR, while TCRdb's copy carries only in-frame clones and drops some. The data contain around 170,000 clones, around 90% of them singletons. The sample consisted of blood. All receptors come from a young man in good health.

CDR3 sequence (DNA): TGTGCCAGCAGTTCCCCCGGACTAGCTGCCGCAGATACGCAGTATTTT. This codes for CASSSPGLAAADTQYF. This chain uses TRBV4-2 with TRBJ2-3; 8 bases align to TRBD2. Germline V gene sequence: CDR1 LGHNA, CDR2 YNFKEQ. The V gene end was trimmed by 6 bases and the J gene end by 4 bases; junction bases not matched to a gene: 12. There are 16 residues in the CDR3.

There are a few counts of this clone. This rearrangement joins TRBV5-4 to TRBJ2-5; TRBD2 aligns across 9 bases. The V segment lost 7 bases and the J segment 7 bases; nucleotides outside the gene matches: 23. In germline, CDR1 is SGHNT, CDR2 YYREEE (reference sequence). The CDR3 has 18 amino acids. CDR3 residues: CASATLGASGDGWGTQYF. The CDR3 DNA is TGTGCCAGCGCCACCCTTGGGGCTAGCGGGGATGGATGGGGGACCCAGTACTTC.

V gene TRBV5-4 combines with J gene TRBJ2-6; 8 bases align to TRBD1. The length of the CDR3 is 16 residues. Trimming took 3 bases from V and 0 from J; bases not matched to a gene: 2. Germline CDR1 reads SGHNT; CDR2 reads YYREEE (reference sequence). CDR3 in amino acids: CASSSTGGSGANVLTF. The CDR3 DNA reads as TGTGCCAGCAGCTCCACAGGGGGCTCTGGGGCCAACGTCCTGACTTTC.

V is TRBV7-2 and J is TRBJ2-7; D may match TRBD1 or TRBD2 (5 bases each). Trimming stripped 0 bases from V and 9 bases from J, with 12 bases between. Germline loops: CDR1 SGHTA, CDR2 FQGNSA. The CDR3 loop spans 13 amino acids. The CDR3 here is CASSLAFGDPQYF. Written as DNA, the CDR3 is TGTGCCAGCAGCTTAGCTTTTGGGGACCCGCAGTACTTC.

The chain recombines TRBV4-3 with TRBJ1-2; no clear D. Germline V CDR1 and CDR2: LGHNA, YSLEER. The CDR3 is 13 residues long. Deletions cut 0 bases from V and 7 bases from J, with 9 bases between. The CDR3 region has the DNA TGCGCCAGCAGCCAAGAAGGAGTTACTGGCTACACCTTC. As protein: CASSQEGVTGYTF.

The CDR3 nucleotides are TGTGCCAGCCGAGCTGCGGGGGAGGGGTTCTATGGCTACACCTTC. Translating it yields CASRAAGEGFYGYTF. The rearrangement links TRBV28 to TRBJ1-2, with D perhaps TRBD1 (5 bases). V gave up 8 bases and J gave up 4 bases, with 20 bases separating them. The germline gives CDR1 MDHEN, CDR2 SYDVKM. The CDR3 is 15 amino acids.

The chain uses TRBV29-1 and TRBJ2-4, with TRBD1 identical over 8 bases. The germline V gene encodes CDR1 SQVTM and CDR2 ANQGSEA. The ends lost 4 bases at V and 8 bases at J; junction bases unmatched: 4. The CDR3 extends over 12 amino acids. The CDR3 sequence: CSVAVQGDIQYF. In DNA form, the CDR3 reads TGCAGCGTTGCGGTACAGGGGGACATTCAGTACTTC.

This chain links TRBV19 with TRBJ2-2, with 7 bases lining up with TRBD2. The CDR3 covers 16 residues. Trimming removed 4 bases from V and 3 bases from J; junction bases left unmatched: 8. CDR1 is LNHDA and CDR2 is SQIVND in the germline V gene (reference sequence). Here the CDR3 DNA reads TGTGCCAGTAGTAGCCAGGCGGGACTATACACCGGGGAGCTGTTTTTT. Translated, it gives CASSSQAGLYTGELFF.

This clone was detected once. The gene calls are TRBV24-1 and TRBJ1-5; D not certain. This CDR3 region has 18 residues. The ends were cut back, 3 bases at V and 5 bases at J, with 22 bases in the middle. CDR1 and CDR2 from the germline V gene are KGHDR and SFDVKD. The chain's CDR3 is CATSDPSRTAAEHQPQHF. For the CDR3, the DNA is TGTGCCACCAGTGATCCGTCCCGGACCGCGGCGGAGCATCAGCCCCAGCATTTT.

The chain uses TRBV6-6 and TRBJ1-2; 7 positions match TRBD1. Germline V gene sequence: CDR1 MNHNY, CDR2 SVGAGI (reference sequence). After removal of 6 bases from V and 10 bases from J, the junction contained 5 bases not matched to a gene. This CDR3 region has 11 residues. CDR3 region: CASRQGILYTF. CDR3 bases: TGTGCCAGCAGACAGGGGATCCTCTACACCTTC.

V usage is TRBV7-9 and J usage is TRBJ1-5; D gene unclear. CDR3 length: 15 amino acids. Germline CDR1 is SEHNR and CDR2 is FQNEAQ (reference sequence). V lost 5 bases and J lost 4, with 15 bases in between. The CDR3 region has the DNA TGTGCCAGCAGCGGTCAAGATAAAGGGAATCAGCCCCAGCATTTT. This gives the protein CASSGQDKGNQPQHF. The full variable domain, in which reference TRBV7-9 and TRBJ1-5 provide the parts outside the CDR3, is DTGVSQNPRHKITKRGQNVTFRCDPISEHNRLYWYRQTLGQGPEFLTYFQNEAQLEKSRLLSDRFSAERPKGSFSTLEIQRTEQGDSAMYLCASSGQDKGNQPQHFGDGTRLSIL.

The CDR3 is CASSLVDSQVGTFF. The CDR3 nucleotides read TGTGCCAGCAGCTTAGTTGACAGTCAGGTCGGTACTTTCTTT. V gene TRBV7-9 combines with J gene TRBJ1-1; D may be TRBD1 (5 bases). Germline CDR1 is SEHNR and CDR2 is FQNEAQ (reference sequence). This CDR3 contains 14 residues. Trimming left V 1 base short and J 12 bases short, with 18 bases between.

This rearrangement joins TRBV7-9 to TRBJ1-4; the D gene is possibly TRBD1 (6 bases). The ends were cut back, 10 bases at V and 2 bases at J, with 14 bases in the middle. CDR3 length: 14 residues. The germline V gene has CDR1 SEHNR and CDR2 FQNEAQ (reference sequence). CDR3 region: CATRGSGTNEKLFF. Here the CDR3 DNA reads TGTGCCACCAGGGGCTCGGGGACTAATGAAAAACTGTTTTTT.

The rearrangement links TRBV5-6 to TRBJ2-1; 9 bases match TRBD1. With V trimmed by 3 bases and J by 3 bases, 4 bases remained unmatched. CDR1 SGHDT and CDR2 YYEEEE come from the germline V gene. This CDR3 spans 15 amino acids. CDR3 sequence: CASSYWDRDYNEQFF. CDR3 nucleotide sequence: TGTGCCAGCAGCTATTGGGACAGGGACTACAATGAGCAGTTCTTC.

Comments on this clone: Other DNA variants within this sample encode the same CDR3. The V and J genes are TRBV15 and TRBJ2-7; D is uncertain. CDR3 length: 13 residues. V was trimmed by 3 bases and J by 0 bases, leaving 6 bases between them. CDR1 and CDR2 from the germline V gene are LNHNV and YYDKDF (reference sequence). CDR3 loop: CATSRESSYEQYF. In DNA, the CDR3 is TGTGCCACCAGCAGGGAAAGCTCCTACGAGCAGTACTTC.

This chain links TRBV7-6 with TRBJ2-7; D possibly corresponds to TRBD2 (7 bases). V gave up 0 bases and J gave up 7 bases, with 10 bases separating them. Looked up from germline, CDR1 is SGHVS and CDR2 is FNYEAQ. CDR3 length: 13 residues. This CDR3 is CASSLAKGGEQYF. The CDR3 nucleotides read TGTGCCAGCAGCTTAGCGAAGGGGGGGGAGCAGTACTTC.

This clone was detected only a few times. The rearrangement uses TRBV4-2 and TRBJ1-6; perhaps TRBD1 as D (5 bases). CDR1 is LGHNA, CDR2 YNFKEQ, per germline. The CDR3 runs to 15 residues. V was shortened by 0 bases and J by 7 bases, with 10 bases between the two germline ends. The chain's CDR3 is CASSQDGGQNSPLHF. CDR3 coding DNA: TGTGCCAGCAGCCAAGACGGGGGTCAGAATTCACCCCTCCACTTT.

The chain carries TRBV6-6 and TRBJ2-3; unclear D gene. V lost 7 bases and J 7 bases, leaving 15 bases between the germline ends. This CDR3 has 13 residues. Germline V gene sequence: CDR1 MNHNY, CDR2 SVGAGI (reference sequence). In nucleotides, the CDR3 is TGTGCCAGCACCACCCCGGGCAAGCATACGCAGTATTTT. It codes for CASTTPGKHTQYF.

The chain employs TRBV12-3 or TRBV12-4 and TRBJ1-4, with D possibly matching TRBD1 (5 bases). Trimming stripped 6 bases from V and 4 bases from J, with 9 bases between. CDR3 length equals 13 residues. The chain's CDR3 is CASRDSNNEKLFF. DNA of the CDR3: TGTGCCAGCAGAGACAGCAATAATGAAAAACTGTTTTTT.

The CDR3 coding sequence is TGTGCCAGCACCGGGGTTCTTAACACAGATACGCAGTATTTT. This encodes CASTGVLNTDTQYF. The chain is built from TRBV2 and TRBJ2-3; TRBD2 might be the D (5 bases). The V and J ends lost 7 bases and 2 bases respectively, with 13 bases between them. The CDR3 contains 14 residues. Germline lookup yields CDR1 SNHLY and CDR2 FYNNEI.

The chain has TRBV19 and TRBJ1-1; D unclear. The CDR3 covers 14 residues. Germline V CDR1 and CDR2: LNHDA, SQIVND (reference sequence). Trimming took off 3 bases at V and 4 bases at J, with 12 bases between the two ends. The CDR3 loop reads CASSIPRESTEAFF. In DNA form, the CDR3 reads TGTGCCAGTAGTATCCCTAGGGAGTCCACTGAAGCTTTCTTT.

The chain uses TRBV6-4 and TRBJ2-3, with D unresolved. The CDR3 sequence is 15 residues long. Per the germline V gene, CDR1 is MRHNA and CDR2 is SNTAGT. V lost 2 bases and J 4 bases, leaving 13 bases between the germline ends. CDR3 in amino acids: CASSDGPGGADTQYF. As DNA, the CDR3 is TGTGCCAGCAGTGACGGGCCCGGTGGGGCAGATACGCAGTATTTT.

The genes are TRBV12-3 or TRBV12-4 and TRBJ1-1; D is unclear. CDR3 length: 13 residues. V was shortened by 5 bases and J by 3 bases, with 10 bases between the two germline ends. This chain's CDR3 is CASSPQLDTEAFF. The CDR3 DNA is TGTGCCAGCAGTCCCCAACTGGACACTGAAGCTTTCTTT.

This clone was seen once. This chain joins TRBV5-1 and TRBJ2-2; D call uncertain. CDR1 and CDR2 (germline): SGHRS, YFSETQ. The CDR3 extends over 11 amino acids. V was shortened by 5 bases and J by 5 bases, with 4 bases between the two germline ends. In DNA form, the CDR3 reads TGCGCCAGCAGAGGGACCGGGGAGCTGTTTTTT. Protein product: CASRGTGELFF.

This clone was found once. The chain couples TRBV10-1 to TRBJ2-6; the match to TRBD1 covers 7 bases. This CDR3 is 17 amino acids long. The junction had 6 bases not matched to a gene; V was cut back by 4 bases and J by 0 bases. Germline V gene lookup returns CDR1 WNHNN and CDR2 SYGVQD (reference sequence). CDR3 in amino acids: CASSGAGTASGANVLTF. CDR3 DNA: TGCGCCAGCAGTGGGGCCGGGACAGCCTCTGGGGCCAACGTCCTGACTTTC.

This clone came up once. The chain joins TRBV5-1 to TRBJ2-5, with 8 bases that match TRBD2. Germline V gene lookup returns CDR1 SGHRS and CDR2 YFSETQ. The V and J ends lost 5 bases and 4 bases, in that order; junction bases with no gene match: 16. CDR3 length: 17 residues. This CDR3 is CASSRSGGGRPGETQYF. The CDR3 region has the DNA TGCGCCAGCAGTCGAAGCGGGGGAGGCCGACCCGGAGAGACCCAGTACTTC. Together with reference TRBV5-1 and TRBJ2-5, the CDR3 gives the full variable domain: KAGVTQTPRYLIKTRGQQVTLSCSPISGHRSVSWYQQTPGQGLQFLFEYFSETQRNKGNFPGRFSGRQFSNSRSEMNVSTLELGDSALYLCASSRSGGGRPGETQYFGPGTRLLVL.

The chain's CDR3 is CASSNSGGAYNEQFF. The CDR3 nucleotides read TGTGCCAGCAGCAACAGCGGGGGGGCCTACAATGAGCAGTTCTTC. The chain is built from TRBV9 and TRBJ2-1; 10 bases match TRBD2. Germline-derived CDR1 and CDR2 are SGDLS and YYNGEE. V trimming: 4 bases; J trimming: 2 bases; junction bases outside the gene matches: 3. The CDR3 length is 15 residues.